This T cell receptor beta chain was recovered during a study of cytomegalovirus exposure and HLA in healthy donors. The PCR used 60 Vbeta and 13 Jbeta primers. This table comes from immunoSEQ multiplex PCR, and its TCRdb copy is limited to in-frame clones, with some not included. The sample includes about 140,000 clones. CDR3 length: 14 residues. Per germline, CDR1 SNHLY and CDR2 FYNNEI. The V segment lost 11 bases and the J segment 0 bases; nucleotides outside the gene matches: 8. This TCR derives from a woman aged 18-29 years in good health and CMV-seronegative. This sequence joins TRBV2 and TRBJ2-3; TRBD2 aligns across 7 bases. The material sequenced was PBMCs. Here the CDR3 reads CAGSVAGSTDTQYF. CDR3 nucleotide sequence: TGTGCCGGGAGCGTAGCGGGTAGCACAGATACGCAGTATTTT.